The rows below give T cell receptor beta chains drawn from one sample of a study of shared clonotypes between healthy human individuals. Profiling relied on immunoSEQ multiplex PCR, and the TCRdb table lists in-frame clones only, not all of them. Among around 2.3 million clones listed, approximately 96% were seen once. The sequencing input was naive CD4+ T cells sorted from blood. These receptors were taken from a man younger than 35 in good health. CDR3s include the opening cysteine and the closing phenylalanine or tryptophan. The D gene is left open where the match is weak.

>TRBD1|TRBV6-6
CASSGTGERGYTF
>.|TRBV6-6
CASEDRSSNYGYTF
>.|TRBV6-5
CASSSRRISPVETQYF
>TRBD1|TRBV19
CASSQGQGESYNSPLHF
>TRBD1|TRBV18
CASSPTTGSAGELFF
>.|TRBV2
CASSELMVTEAFF
>TRBD2|TRBV4-2
CASSQSAGGGTGELFF
>TRBD1|TRBV6-1
CASSEYLRGHQPQHF
>.|TRBV4-2
CASSQGGTGLNEQFF
>.|TRBV18
CASSPGPSNTGELFF
>TRBD1|TRBV5-4
CASSSRQGAFTEAFF
>TRBD1|TRBV30
CAWSKGATYNEQFF
>.|TRBV5-1
CASSGGPSNTEAFF
>.|TRBV5-1
CASSRREMNTEAFF